This T cell receptor beta chain was documented in a study of regulatory T cells in long-lasting Graves disease. Whole-study findings and limits: Blood alone, not thyroid tissue, was studied.

Described time point: newly diagnosed GD, antithyroid drugs for less than 3 months. After RNA was extracted from PBMCs, the TCR library was made from it. CDR3 length equals 14 residues. Per the germline V gene, CDR1 is MDHEN and CDR2 is SYDVKM. Trimming left V 7 bases short and J 4 bases short, with 16 bases between. This clonotype was counted many times. Its antigen remains unidentified. Building of the TCR beta libraries involved iRepertoire HTBI primers and Arm-PCR of CDR3 regions. TCRdb itself ran the multiplex PCR reads through MiXCR, one entry per CDR3 protein. The sample consists of about 460,000 distinct CDR3 sequences, around 13% of them appearing once. This sample also belongs to another study, concerning T cells in Graves' hyperthyroidism and ophthalmopathy.

The sequencing here drew on peripheral blood mononuclear cells (PBMCs), taken at new diagnosis, from a patient treated with antithyroid drugs. This TCR was sampled from a woman in her forties or fifties with Graves disease. The V and J genes are TRBV28 and TRBJ1-1, with a tentative D call TRBD1 (6 bases). CDR3 nucleotides: TGTGCCAGCACCCAAGGGGGGCCCGGCACTGAAGCTTTCTTT. Its translation is CASTQGGPGTEAFF.